This T cell receptor (beta chain) was captured in a study of beta chain features in type 1 diabetes. Overall study: Age and gender were similar between patients and healthy donors, as were cell yields.

It was one heparinised blood draw, averaging about 116 mL, that each donor gave. Trimming shortened V by 5 bases and J by 6 bases, and 14 bases separated the two germline ends. This CDR3 has 13 amino acids. Per germline, CDR1 GTSNPN and CDR2 SVGIG (reference sequence). Only a few counts were recorded for this clone. Reverse transcription of all isolated RNA meant that expressed TCRB transcripts were sequenced. The protocol was immunoSEQ multiplex PCR, while the TCRdb copy is restricted to in-frame clones and leaves out a portion. The data show some 150,000 clones, about 10% seen once. V and J are TRBV30 and TRBJ2-1; D is perhaps TRBD2 (5 bases). The sample consisted of naive CD4+ T cells from blood. This sequence originates from a man aged 18 to 29 in good health. The DNA of the CDR3 is TGTGCCTGGGCACTAGGGCTTGTCAATGAGCAGTTCTTC. Protein: CAWALGLVNEQFF.